These 32 T cell receptor beta chains share one sample of origin, sequenced in a study of blood T cell repertoires in COVID-19. Profiled with immunoSEQ multiplex PCR; TCRdb holds only in-frame clones, not every one. The sample lists over 75,000 clones; roughly nine tenths were seen once. The sample taken for sequencing was peripheral blood. These receptors all stem from an elderly woman with active COVID-19.

This rearrangement joins TRBV5-4 to TRBJ2-1; no clear D. Germline assignment: CDR1 SGHNT and CDR2 YYREEE (reference sequence). This CDR3 is 14 amino acids long. The V and J ends lost 5 bases and 0 bases respectively, with 9 bases between them. CDR3 sequence (DNA): TGTGCCAGCAGTAATCCGGGCTCCTACAATGAGCAGTTCTTC. Protein: CASSNPGSYNEQFF.

The chain links TRBV13 to TRBJ2-3; 10 nucleotides agree with TRBD2. Trimming took 5 bases from V and 0 from J; bases not matched to a gene: 2. CDR1 PRHDT and CDR2 FYEKMQ come from the germline V gene (reference sequence). CDR3 size: 15 residues. The CDR3 bases are TGTGCCAGCAGCCAGACTAGCGGGAGCACAGATACGCAGTATTTT. Its translation: CASSQTSGSTDTQYF.

The chain combines TRBV4-3 with TRBJ2-1; weak D call: TRBD2 (6 bases). Trimming removed 3 bases from V and 1 base from J, with 10 bases in between. CDR1 and CDR2 (germline): LGHNA, YSLEER. The CDR3 is made up of 15 amino acids. The CDR3 region is CASSQGLTSYNEQFF. Written as DNA, the CDR3 is TGCGCCAGCAGCCAGGGACTGACATCCTACAATGAGCAGTTCTTC.

The rearrangement joins TRBV30 to TRBJ2-3, with D possibly being TRBD2 (5 bases). Germline V lookup: CDR1 GTSNPN, CDR2 SVGIG (reference sequence). Between the trimmed V and J ends, which lost 5 bases and 4 bases, there was a span of 10 bases. The CDR3 runs 12 residues. Here the CDR3 reads CAWSLSADTQYF. The CDR3, as DNA: TGTGCCTGGTCCCTTAGCGCAGATACGCAGTATTTT.

The chain recombines TRBV27 with TRBJ2-7; the match to TRBD1 covers 7 bases. The germline V gene encodes CDR1 MNHEY and CDR2 SMNVEV (reference sequence). J was trimmed by 0 bases and V by 1 base; bases with no gene match: 0. There are 14 residues in the CDR3. Here the CDR3 reads CASSLWDSSYEQYF. The CDR3 nucleotides read TGTGCCAGCAGTTTATGGGACAGCTCCTACGAGCAGTACTTC.

The V call is TRBV28, the J call TRBJ2-1; TRBD1 aligns across 9 bases. The junction had 6 bases not matched to a gene; V was cut back by 2 bases and J by 7 bases. The CDR3 runs 15 residues. Germline V gene data show CDR1 as MDHEN and CDR2 as SYDVKM. CDR3 nucleotide sequence: TGTGCCAGCAGTTTACCGGGACAGGGAGGTAATGAGCAGTTCTTC. It specifies CASSLPGQGGNEQFF.

This chain connects TRBV2 to TRBJ2-2; 9 bases line up with TRBD2. Germline V gene sequence: CDR1 SNHLY, CDR2 FYNNEI. With V trimmed by 1 base and J by 4 bases, 4 bases remained unmatched. There are 16 residues in the CDR3. The CDR3 is CASSEEGLASTGELFF. The CDR3 nucleotides are TGTGCCAGCAGTGAAGAAGGACTAGCGAGCACCGGGGAGCTGTTTTTT.

This rearrangement joins TRBV7-6 to TRBJ2-1, with 9 bases fitting TRBD2. This CDR3 is 15 amino acids long. Trimming cost V 3 bases and J 9 bases; bases outside gene matches: 9. The V gene's germline CDR1 is SGHVS and CDR2 FNYEAQ. The CDR3 is CASSLSTSGFSEQFF. The CDR3 nucleotides are TGTGCCAGCAGCTTGTCGACTAGCGGCTTTTCTGAGCAGTTCTTC.

The chain recombines TRBV18 with TRBJ2-6; perhaps TRBD1 as D (6 bases). Trimming pared 3 bases from V and 2 bases from J, leaving 8 bases between. The CDR3 is 15 amino acids. Germline V CDR1 and CDR2: KGHSH, LQKENI. The CDR3 loop is CASSPWTAGANVLTF. The CDR3 DNA reads TGTGCCAGCTCACCCTGGACAGCTGGGGCCAACGTCCTGACTTTC.

This chain connects TRBV21-1 to TRBJ1-2; the table gives TRBD1 as D, unverified against the DNA. TRBV21-1 is reported as a pseudogene. This CDR3 contains 14 residues. The CDR3 loop reads CASSKARTGDGYTF. The CDR3, as DNA: TGTGCCAGCAGCAAAGCTAGGACAGGGGATGGCTACACCTTC.

The rearrangement uses TRBV28 and TRBJ2-2, with D tentatively TRBD2 (7 bases). The germline CDR1 and CDR2 sequences are MDHEN and SYDVKM. The CDR3 runs to 17 residues. Trimming removed 6 bases from V and 4 bases from J, with 21 bases in between. CDR3 sequence: CASSPGGLGGRTGELFF. The CDR3 nucleotides are TGTGCCAGCAGCCCCGGGGGGCTGGGCGGGCGCACCGGGGAGCTGTTTTTT.

This sequence joins TRBV21-1 and TRBJ2-7; TRBD2, the table's D call, lacks a check against the DNA. TRBV21-1 is a pseudogene. The CDR3 consists of 19 residues. CDR3 sequence (DNA): TGTGCCAGCAGCCCTCCCGGGACTAGCGGGAGGGGCCCCTCCTACGAGCAGTACTTC. Its protein product is CASSPPGTSGRGPSYEQYF.

This clone was observed a handful of times. This chain links TRBV19 with TRBJ2-1; possible D gene TRBD2, 5 bases. Trimming removed 8 bases from V and 0 bases from J, with 11 bases in between. This CDR3 has 14 residues. The germline gives CDR1 LNHDA, CDR2 SQIVND (reference sequence). CDR3 sequence reads: CASSRGYSYNEQFF. CDR3 DNA sequence: TGTGCCAGTTCCCGGGGATACTCCTACAATGAGCAGTTCTTC. The full variable domain, in which reference TRBV19 and TRBJ2-1 provide the parts outside the CDR3, is DGGITQSPKYLFRKEGQNVTLSCEQNLNHDAMYWYRQDPGQGLRLIYYSQIVNDFQKGDIAEGYSVSREKKESFPLTVTSAQKNPTAFYLCASSRGYSYNEQFFGPGTRLTVL.

The chain uses TRBV6-2 or TRBV6-3 and TRBJ1-2; D might be TRBD1 (6 bases). CDR3 size: 15 residues. V was clipped by 2 bases and J by 2 bases, with 12 bases between them. Germline CDR1 reads MNHEY; CDR2 reads SVGEGT. The CDR3 DNA sequence: TGTGCCAGCAGTTACCCACAGGGAATGAACTATGGCTACACCTTC. It specifies CASSYPQGMNYGYTF.

CDR3 DNA: TGTGCCAGCAGCGTAGCGACTCCTGACTACAATGAGCAGTTCTTC. Translation gives CASSVATPDYNEQFF. This sequence joins TRBV9 and TRBJ2-1, with D hard to call. Germline V gene sequence: CDR1 SGDLS, CDR2 YYNGEE. Trimming took 0 bases from V and 3 from J, leaving 10 bases between them. This CDR3 has 15 amino acids.

V usage is TRBV12-3 or TRBV12-4 and J usage is TRBJ2-3; the D is unclear. Trimming shortened V by 3 bases and J by 6 bases, and 4 bases separated the two germline ends. The CDR3 contains 11 residues. CDR3 bases: TGTGCCAGCAGTTTGAGCGATACGCAGTATTTT. Protein: CASSLSDTQYF.

This clone was recorded once. The genes are TRBV6-2 or TRBV6-3 and TRBJ2-1, with 12 bases that match TRBD2. The CDR3 runs 15 residues. V shed 6 bases, J shed 8 bases, and the junction held 8 bases outside the gene matches. CDR1 MNHEY and CDR2 SVGEGT come from the germline V gene. CDR3 sequence reads: CASSLAGGKSDEQFF. Written as DNA, the CDR3 is TGTGCCAGCAGCCTAGCGGGAGGGAAGTCGGATGAGCAGTTCTTC.

V usage is TRBV6-5 and J usage is TRBJ2-3; the D gene is possibly TRBD2 (5 bases). The CDR3 is 13 residues long. Trimming removed 6 bases from V and 0 bases from J, with 7 bases in between. Germline CDR1 is MNHEY and CDR2 is SVGAGI. This CDR3 reads CASRGLSTDTQYF. The CDR3 DNA reads as TGTGCCAGCAGAGGACTTAGCACAGATACGCAGTATTTT.

The gene calls are TRBV7-2 and TRBJ1-1; possible D gene TRBD1, 5 bases. Germline loops: CDR1 SGHTA, CDR2 FQGNSA. V was cut by 6 bases and J by 2 bases, with 10 bases left in between. The CDR3 contains 13 residues. The CDR3, as DNA: TGTGCCAGCAGGACACAGGACAACACTGAAGCTTTCTTT. Amino acid sequence: CASRTQDNTEAFF. Based on the CDR3 plus reference TRBV7-2 and TRBJ1-1, the full variable domain is GAGVSQSPSNKVTEKGKDVELRCDPISGHTALYWYRQSLGQGLEFLIYFQGNSAPDKSGLPSDRFSAERTGGSVSTLTIQRTQQEDSAVYLCASRTQDNTEAFFGQGTRLTVV.

This clone was seen only once. The chain links TRBV7-9 to TRBJ2-7; D unclear. CDR1 is SEHNR, CDR2 FQNEAQ, per germline (reference sequence). V dropped 5 bases and J dropped 3 bases, with 8 bases sitting between them. This CDR3 spans 12 amino acids. CDR3 sequence: CASSPSGYEQYF. The CDR3 DNA reads as TGTGCCAGCAGCCCTAGTGGCTACGAGCAGTACTTC.

This clone was counted a single time. V gene TRBV2 combines with J gene TRBJ2-2, with TRBD1 matching over 7 bases. V dropped 6 bases and J dropped 4; count of bases not matched to a gene: 11. Germline-derived CDR1 and CDR2 are SNHLY and FYNNEI. This CDR3 has 16 amino acids. DNA for the CDR3: TGTGCCAGCAGGGGTAGGGGGCCGAGCTTCACCGGGGAGCTGTTTTTT. Its translation is CASRGRGPSFTGELFF.

This sequence joins TRBV7-8 and TRBJ1-5; no clear D. Per germline, CDR1 SGHVS and CDR2 FQNEAQ. The ends were cut back, 0 bases at V and 9 bases at J, with 18 bases in the middle. This CDR3 has 16 amino acids. The CDR3 protein is CASSLASYSSVGPQHF. The DNA of the CDR3 is TGTGCCAGCAGCTTAGCATCGTACAGCTCAGTCGGGCCCCAGCATTTT. Looking up the rest from reference TRBV7-8 and TRBJ1-5 gives the full variable domain: GAGVSQSPRYKVAKRGQDVALRCDPISGHVSLFWYQQALGQGPEFLTYFQNEAQLDKSGLPSDRFFAERPEGSVSTLKIQRTQQEDSAVYLCASSLASYSSVGPQHFGDGTRLSIL.

This clone was seen a handful of times. The gene calls are TRBV5-1 and TRBJ1-3; no reliable D call. CDR1 is SGHRS, CDR2 YFSETQ, per germline. With 4 bases removed from V and 0 bases from J, the gap between germline ends came to 14 bases. This CDR3 spans 16 amino acids. CDR3 DNA sequence: TGCGCCAGCAGCGAGGGCGGGCAGAACTCTGGAAACACCATATATTTT. Protein product: CASSEGGQNSGNTIYF.

The rearrangement uses TRBV7-8 and TRBJ2-4; 9 nucleotides match TRBD1. CDR1 is SGHVS and CDR2 is FQNEAQ in the germline V gene. With 2 bases clipped from V and 0 bases from J, the junction kept 5 bases outside the gene matches. CDR3 length equals 17 residues. CDR3 sequence: CASSLRTGEKAKNIQYF. Written as DNA, the CDR3 is TGTGCCAGCAGCTTAAGGACAGGGGAAAAAGCCAAAAACATTCAGTACTTC.

The chain uses TRBV11-2 and TRBJ2-3; D is uncertain. CDR1 and CDR2 from the germline V gene are SGHAT and FQNNGV. CDR3 length equals 14 residues. With 2 bases removed from V and 0 bases from J, the gap between germline ends came to 6 bases. CDR3 in amino acids: CASSLMSSTDTQYF. CDR3 coding DNA: TGTGCCAGCAGCTTAATGTCTAGCACAGATACGCAGTATTTT.

This clone has just a few counts. V usage is TRBV28 and J usage is TRBJ2-7, with a possible D match to TRBD1 (5 bases). CDR1 and CDR2 (germline): MDHEN, SYDVKM. Trimming removed 2 bases at V and 2 bases at J, with 13 bases between. This CDR3 has 15 amino acids. In DNA, the CDR3 is TGTGCCAGCAGTTTACGTCAGGGCGTCGCCTACGAGCAGTACTTC. Its translation: CASSLRQGVAYEQYF.

The chain couples TRBV29-1 to TRBJ1-1; D is undetermined. CDR1 and CDR2 from the germline V gene are SQVTM and ANQGSEA. The CDR3 covers 12 residues. Trimming cost V 4 bases and J 1 base, with 7 bases left between them. Here the CDR3 reads CSVATANTEAFF. CDR3 nucleotide sequence: TGCAGCGTTGCCACTGCGAACACTGAAGCTTTCTTT. Complete variable domain (other parts from reference TRBV29-1 and TRBJ1-1): SAVISQKPSRDICQRGTSLTIQCQVDSQVTMMFWYRQQPGQSLTLIATANQGSEATYESGFVIDKFPISRPNLTFSTLTVSNMSPEDSSIYLCSVATANTEAFFGQGTRLTVV.

This clone was detected only once. The genes are TRBV18 and TRBJ2-7; 10 positions agree with TRBD2. CDR3 length: 15 residues. V lost 2 bases, J lost 2 bases, and 3 bases stayed unmatched. The germline V gene encodes CDR1 KGHSH and CDR2 LQKENI. The DNA for the CDR3 is TGTGCCAGCTCACCAACAACTAGCGGGACCTACGAGCAGTACTTC. As protein: CASSPTTSGTYEQYF.

The chain combines TRBV5-6 with TRBJ2-1, with TRBD1 as a possible D gene (5 bases). Trimming cost V 6 bases and J 11 bases, with 18 bases left between them. The germline V gene encodes CDR1 SGHDT and CDR2 YYEEEE. This CDR3 comprises 13 residues. Here the CDR3 DNA reads TGTGCCAGCACCATAAAACAGGTGCAAAAGCAGTTCTTC. This gives the protein CASTIKQVQKQFF.

The chain recombines TRBV7-3 with TRBJ2-6; 9 bases fit TRBD2. There are 18 residues in the CDR3. The V and J ends lost 3 bases and 0 bases, in that order; junction bases with no gene match: 6. From germline, CDR1 is SGHTA and CDR2 FQGTGA. The CDR3 spells CASSFTGTSLSGANVLTF. CDR3 DNA: TGTGCCAGCAGCTTCACCGGGACTAGCCTCTCTGGGGCCAACGTCCTGACTTTC.

The chain couples TRBV11-1 to TRBJ1-1, with D possibly matching TRBD1 (5 bases). Trimming took 6 bases from V and 5 from J, leaving 16 bases between them. The CDR3 has 14 amino acids. Germline-derived CDR1 and CDR2 are SGHAT and FQDESV (reference sequence). The CDR3 is CASSDSMTRTEAFF. The CDR3 DNA is TGTGCCAGCAGTGACAGCATGACTAGGACTGAAGCTTTCTTT. Full variable domain (remainder filled in from reference TRBV11-1 and TRBJ1-1): EAEVAQSPRYKITEKSQAVAFWCDPISGHATLYWYRQILGQGPELLVQFQDESVVDDSQLPKDRFSAERLKGVDSTLKIQPAELGDSAMYLCASSDSMTRTEAFFGQGTRLTVV.

This chain joins TRBV7-8 and TRBJ1-5; no clear D gene. The CDR3 runs to 14 residues. Trimming removed 5 bases at V and 7 bases at J, with 15 bases between. Germline V lookup: CDR1 SGHVS, CDR2 FQNEAQ. The CDR3 bases are TGTGCCAGCAGCCTACTAGCGGTGTCGCAGCCCCAGCATTTT. Its protein is CASSLLAVSQPQHF. Using reference TRBV7-8 and TRBJ1-5 for the parts outside the CDR3, the full variable domain is GAGVSQSPRYKVAKRGQDVALRCDPISGHVSLFWYQQALGQGPEFLTYFQNEAQLDKSGLPSDRFFAERPEGSVSTLKIQRTQQEDSAVYLCASSLLAVSQPQHFGDGTRLSIL.